Detailed here is one T cell receptor (beta chain). This sample is part of a study of identical twins. TCRdb processed the 5' RACE reads anew with MiXCR; each CDR3 protein has one entry. This sample has some 460,000 distinct CDR3 sequences, with 13% to 15% found just once. The data were also submitted as part of a second study, on yellow fever vaccine responses in identical twins.

The sample consisted of CD4+ T cells sorted from blood. The clonotype originates from a woman younger than 35 in good health.

The CDR3 DNA is TGTGCCAGCAGCCCGAAGCCGGGACAGGGGCATGAGCAGTTCTTC. Translation: CASSPKPGQGHEQFF. The gene calls are TRBV7-2 and TRBJ2-1, with TRBD1 matching 10 bases. Unmatched junction bases numbered 9, after V lost 5 bases and J lost 8 bases. Germline V lookup: CDR1 SGHTA, CDR2 FQGNSA. The CDR3 loop spans 15 amino acids.